The 21 T cell receptor beta chains presented below share a single source sample, sequenced in a study of blood T cells in healthy people across ages. The use of a sample-barcoded 5' primer and a J-beta primer mix characterized a second PCR of about 7 to 12 cycles. TCRdb re-derived calls from the 5' RACE reads in MiXCR, one entry per CDR3 protein. Of about 760,000 distinct CDR3 sequences listed, around 50% are singletons. The sequencing input was blood. These receptors were taken from a man in his forties in good health.

V usage is TRBV6-2 or TRBV6-3 and J usage is TRBJ1-4; D is ambiguous. Germline CDR1 is MNHEY and CDR2 is SVGEGT. The CDR3 contains 17 residues. With 0 bases removed from V and 0 bases from J, the gap between germline ends came to 11 bases. As DNA, the CDR3 is TGTGCCAGCAGTTACTCGGCCAGCTCTGCAACTAATGAAAAACTGTTTTTT. This sequence encodes CASSYSASSATNEKLFF.

CDR3 protein: CASRVQRGSYEQYF. The CDR3 nucleotides are TGTGCCAGCAGAGTGCAGAGGGGTTCCTACGAGCAGTACTTC. This chain links TRBV2 with TRBJ2-7; either TRBD1 or TRBD2 may fit D (5 bases each). The CDR3 sequence is 14 residues long. Trimming cost V 6 bases and J 1 base, with 13 bases left between them. Germline V gene sequence: CDR1 SNHLY, CDR2 FYNNEI.

This clonotype showed up just a few times. J is TRBJ1-5 and V is TRBV2, with a weak D call TRBD1 (6 bases). Germline CDR1 SNHLY, CDR2 FYNNEI. V lost 4 bases and J lost 7, with 8 bases in between. The CDR3 loop spans 12 amino acids. This CDR3 is CASSGGGQPQHF. The DNA for the CDR3 is TGTGCCAGCAGTGGAGGGGGACAGCCCCAGCATTTT.

This clonotype was observed a handful of times. V usage is TRBV3-1 and J usage is TRBJ2-7, with D unclear. CDR3 size: 14 residues. The V gene lost 1 base and the J gene lost 0 bases, with 7 bases spanning the gap. The V gene's germline CDR1 is LGHDT and CDR2 YNNKEL (reference sequence). CDR3 sequence: CASSQGARSYEQYF. In DNA, the CDR3 is TGTGCCAGCAGCCAAGGGGCCCGCTCCTACGAGCAGTACTTC.

The chain couples TRBV3-1 to TRBJ1-1; perhaps TRBD1 as D (5 bases). Trimming took 1 base from V and 6 from J, leaving 12 bases between them. Germline V CDR1 and CDR2: LGHDT, YNNKEL (reference sequence). The CDR3 runs to 14 residues. The CDR3 DNA follows: TGTGCCAGCAGCCAAGTGGCAGGGTCAGCTGAAGCTTTCTTT. Translating it yields CASSQVAGSAEAFF.

V is TRBV7-2 and J is TRBJ2-7; either TRBD1 or TRBD2 may supply D (6 bases each). Germline lookup yields CDR1 SGHTA and CDR2 FQGNSA. There are 17 residues in the CDR3. The V gene lost 5 bases and the J gene lost 1 base, with 21 bases spanning the gap. This chain's CDR3 is CASSIPRGRGGSYEQYF. The CDR3 DNA reads as TGTGCCAGCAGCATCCCTAGGGGCAGAGGGGGGTCCTACGAGCAGTACTTC.

This clonotype appeared many times. CDR3 DNA: TGTGCCAGCAGCTTAGTCGCGCTTGGGGGGGCGCTCCCCTACGAGCAGTACTTC. Protein product: CASSLVALGGALPYEQYF. This chain links TRBV7-2 with TRBJ2-7; tentative D call: TRBD2 (7 bases). The CDR3 covers 18 residues. Germline V gives CDR1 SGHTA, CDR2 FQGNSA. Trimming pared 1 base from V and 2 bases from J, leaving 21 bases between.

V usage is TRBV25-1 and J usage is TRBJ2-1; no clear D gene. Germline V gene sequence: CDR1 MGHDK, CDR2 SYGVNS. V lost 1 base, J lost 3 bases, and 10 bases lay in between. The CDR3 length is 15 residues. The DNA of the CDR3 is TGTGCCAGCAGTGAATTGGGCAGAGACTACAATGAGCAGTTCTTC. Amino acid sequence: CASSELGRDYNEQFF.

The rearrangement links TRBV28 to TRBJ2-7; TRBD1 might be the D (5 bases). Germline values: CDR1 MDHEN, CDR2 SYDVKM. Trimming pared 0 bases from V and 0 bases from J, leaving 9 bases between. The length of the CDR3 is 15 residues. The CDR3 here is CASSLWQGSSYEQYF. The CDR3 bases are TGTGCCAGCAGTTTATGGCAGGGTAGCTCCTACGAGCAGTACTTC.

This clonotype was found a few times. This chain uses TRBV25-1 with TRBJ2-3; D is undetermined. The CDR3 is 10 residues long. Germline-derived CDR1 and CDR2 are MGHDK and SYGVNS. V shed 2 bases and J shed 12 bases, with 6 bases lying between them. CDR3 loop: CASSETNQYF. CDR3 sequence (DNA): TGTGCCAGCAGTGAAACTAATCAGTATTTT.

The chain uses TRBV24-1 and TRBJ2-3; D unclear. CDR1 KGHDR and CDR2 SFDVKD come from the germline V gene. V was trimmed by 4 bases and J by 2 bases, leaving 12 bases between them. The CDR3 is 15 amino acids. CDR3: CATSELTPFTDTQYF. CDR3 DNA sequence: TGTGCCACCAGTGAGCTAACACCCTTCACAGATACGCAGTATTTT.

This chain uses TRBV11-2 with TRBJ2-5; 11 nucleotides match TRBD1. The J call may not be correct, given that the DNA end is closer to TRBJ2-7. Per the germline V gene, CDR1 is SGHAT and CDR2 is FQNNGV. The CDR3 has 15 residues. The CDR3 DNA reads as TGTGCCAGCAGCACCACCGGGACAGGGGGCTACGAGCAGTACTTC. It encodes CASSTTGTGGYEQYF.

The chain uses TRBV29-1 and TRBJ2-1, with 8 bases matching TRBD1. Per germline, CDR1 SQVTM and CDR2 ANQGSEA. Unmatched junction bases numbered 4, after V lost 7 bases and J lost 5 bases. This CDR3 contains 12 residues. In nucleotides, the CDR3 is TGCAGCGGCAGGGGGCTAAACAATGAGCAGTTCTTC. Translation gives CSGRGLNNEQFF.

This clonotype was found once. The chain recombines TRBV7-9 with TRBJ2-7; D is ambiguous. This CDR3 spans 12 amino acids. Trimming stripped 5 bases from V and 4 bases from J, with 9 bases between. The germline CDR1 and CDR2 sequences are SEHNR and FQNEAQ (reference sequence). CDR3 loop: CASSNGVYEQYF. In nucleotides, the CDR3 is TGTGCCAGCAGCAATGGGGTGTACGAGCAGTACTTC. The whole variable domain, remainder taken from reference TRBV7-9 and TRBJ2-7, is DTGVSQNPRHKITKRGQNVTFRCDPISEHNRLYWYRQTLGQGPEFLTYFQNEAQLEKSRLLSDRFSAERPKGSFSTLEIQRTEQGDSAMYLCASSNGVYEQYFGPGTRLTVT.

The CDR3 loop reads CSVEGGRENTGELFF. In DNA form, the CDR3 reads TGCAGCGTTGAAGGGGGGCGGGAAAACACCGGGGAGCTGTTTTTT. This chain links TRBV29-1 with TRBJ2-2; perhaps D is TRBD1 or TRBD2 (6 bases each). CDR3 length equals 15 residues. Germline V lookup: CDR1 SQVTM, CDR2 ANQGSEA. V was pared by 1 base and J by 2 bases, with 11 bases between.

The gene calls are TRBV13 and TRBJ1-1, with 8 positions matching TRBD1. In germline, CDR1 is PRHDT, CDR2 FYEKMQ (reference sequence). The CDR3 contains 15 residues. V shed 5 bases and J 2 bases; nucleotides not matched to a gene: 7. The CDR3 coding sequence is TGTGCCAGCAGCCCGGCCGGGACAGGCAACACTGAAGCTTTCTTT. It is translated as CASSPAGTGNTEAFF.

This rearrangement joins TRBV12-3 or TRBV12-4 to TRBJ2-5; possibly TRBD2 for D (6 bases). The CDR3 covers 15 residues. V lost 6 bases and J 4 bases, leaving 18 bases between the germline ends. The CDR3 DNA follows: TGTGCCAGCAGCCCGGGGGACTTTAGGGGAGAGACCCAGTACTTC. Protein sequence: CASSPGDFRGETQYF.

The chain employs TRBV7-2 and TRBJ2-7; TRBD1 might be the D (6 bases). CDR1 and CDR2 from the germline V gene are SGHTA and FQGNSA. The length of the CDR3 is 15 residues. Between the trimmed V and J ends, which lost 5 bases and 0 bases, there was a span of 14 bases. CDR3 bases: TGTGCCAGCAGCGCGGACAGCAGGAGCTCCTACGAGCAGTACTTC. It encodes CASSADSRSSYEQYF.

This clonotype appeared a few times. The rearrangement links TRBV29-1 to TRBJ2-3; D tentatively fits TRBD1 or TRBD2 (6 bases each). CDR1 and CDR2 from the germline V gene are SQVTM and ANQGSEA. The CDR3 has 14 amino acids. Between the trimmed V and J ends, which lost 5 bases and 6 bases, there was a span of 18 bases. For the CDR3, the DNA is TGCAGCGTTCTAGAGGGGGGAAGTACGGATACGCAGTATTTT. As protein: CSVLEGGSTDTQYF.

Regarding this clonotype: At one boundary the junction diverges from the germline segment, which might be a read error. The CDR3 bases are TGTGCCATCGGTGAGCCTACGACAGGGGGAGGGACTGAAGCTTTCTTT. Amino acid sequence: CAIGEPTTGGGTEAFF. This rearrangement joins TRBV10-3 to TRBJ1-1; TRBD1 aligns across 9 bases. The CDR3 spans 16 residues. CDR1 and CDR2 from the germline V gene are ENHRY and SYGVKD.

Concerning this clonotype itself: An end of the junction differs from the germline gene, which may be a read error. V is TRBV2 and J is TRBJ2-6; 8 bases are a match to TRBD2. The CDR3 runs 16 residues. Germline-derived CDR1 and CDR2 are SNHLY and FYNNEI. In DNA, the CDR3 is TGTGTCAGCAGAACTAGCGGAACCTCTGGGGCCAACGTCCTGACTTTC. Protein sequence: CVSRTSGTSGANVLTF. Based on the CDR3 plus reference TRBV2 and TRBJ2-6, the full variable domain is EPEVTQTPSHQVTQMGQEVILRCVPISNHLYFYWYRQILGQKVEFLVSFYNNEISEKSEIFDDQFSVERPDGSNFTLKIRSTKLEDSAMYFCVSRTSGTSGANVLTFGAGSRLTVL.